The rows below give T cell receptor beta chains drawn from one sample of a study of shared clonotypes between healthy human individuals. Sequencing used immunoSEQ multiplex PCR; TCRdb keeps in-frame clones, though not all of them. The table records around 1,000,000 clones, about 80% of them present only once. The sequencing input was memory CD4+ T cells from PBMCs. The receptors originated from a man between 18 and 35 years old in good health. Some clones in this sample may be carry-over from other donors' samples. CDR3s include the opening cysteine and the closing phenylalanine or tryptophan. The D gene is left open where the match is weak. Clone size is not always given. Where it is, it says once, few, many or a class for expanded clones.

V gene	clone size	CDR3 length	J gene	D gene	CDR3 protein	CDR3 DNA
TRBV2	-	15	TRBJ2-7	TRBD2	CASSYQAGGAYEQYF	TGTGCCAGCAGTTACCAAGCGGGGGGGGCCTACGAGCAGTACTTC
TRBV5-1	-	15	TRBJ2-5	TRBD1	CASSTLSGTGGPQYF	TGCGCCAGCAGCACGCTGTCCGGGACAGGGGGGCCCCAGTACTTC
TRBV29-1	-	11	TRBJ2-7	-	CSVESPGEQYF	TGCAGCGTTGAGTCCCCGGGGGAGCAGTACTTC
TRBV9	-	18	TRBJ2-1	-	CASSVATTSLPRRNEQFF	TGTGCCAGCAGCGTAGCTACGACTAGTCTTCCCCGCCGCAATGAGCAGTTCTTC
TRBV30	few	13	TRBJ1-1	TRBD1	CASDRGRGTEAFF	TGTGCCTCCGACAGGGGGCGCGGCACTGAAGCTTTCTTT
TRBV30	-	16	TRBJ2-4	TRBD2	CAWSARLAGAWNIQYF	TGTGCCTGGAGTGCCCGACTAGCGGGAGCTTGGAACATTCAGTACTTC
TRBV11-3	-	16	TRBJ2-6	-	CASSLGVNSGANVLTF	TGTGCCAGCAGCTTAGGGGTGAACTCTGGGGCCAACGTCCTGACTTTC
TRBV4-3	few	14	TRBJ1-1	-	CASSQDLGAGEAFF	TGCGCCAGCAGCCAAGATTTGGGGGCCGGTGAAGCTTTCTTT
TRBV4-1	many	16	TRBJ2-7	-	CASSQTLALADYEQYF	TGCGCCAGCAGCCAAACACTAGCCCTTGCGGACTACGAGCAGTACTTC
TRBV30	-	13	TRBJ1-2	-	CAWTEGSNYGYTF	TGTGCCTGGACAGAGGGGTCTAACTATGGCTACACCTTC
TRBV5-4	-	14	TRBJ2-3	TRBD2	CASSVTGTSETQYF	TGTGCCAGCAGCGTAACCGGGACTAGCGAGACTCAGTATTTT
TRBV19	-	14	TRBJ2-3	-	CASSIHPSGDTQYF	TGTGCCAGTAGTATTCATCCCTCAGGGGATACGCAGTATTTT
TRBV2	-	15	TRBJ1-1	-	CASSESGHRNTEAFF	TGTGCCAGCAGCGAGTCCGGCCATAGGAACACTGAAGCTTTCTTT
TRBV19	once	13	TRBJ2-6	-	CASSPSGANVLTF	TGTGCCAGTAGTCCCTCTGGGGCCAACGTCCTGACTTTC
TRBV29-1	many	13	TRBJ2-7	TRBD1	CSVKGQYSYEQYF	TGCAGCGTTAAGGGACAGTACTCCTACGAGCAGTACTTC
TRBV7-9	once	15	TRBJ2-1	TRBD1	CASSPPGTGYNEQFF	TGTGCCAGCAGCCCACCCGGGACAGGGTACAATGAGCAGTTCTTC
TRBV27	-	16	TRBJ2-2	-	CASSNNYLGFTGELFF	TGTGCCAGCAGTAATAACTACCTGGGTTTTACCGGGGAGCTGTTTTTT
TRBV19	-	18	TRBJ1-5	-	CASSIADWGTYSNQPQHF	TGTGCCAGTAGTATAGCGGACTGGGGAACCTATAGCAATCAGCCCCAGCATTTT
TRBV6-5	-	14	TRBJ1-1	-	CASSKDGRNTEAFF	TGTGCCAGCAGTAAAGACGGGCGTAACACTGAAGCTTTCTTT
TRBV5-1	-	14	TRBJ1-4	-	CASSLVAGNEKLFF	TGCGCCAGCAGCTTGGTGGCAGGAAATGAAAAACTGTTTTTT
TRBV7-7	many	13	TRBJ2-1	-	CASSLVWQDEQFF	TGTGCCAGCAGCTTAGTGTGGCAGGATGAGCAGTTCTTC
TRBV11-2	-	17	TRBJ2-3	TRBD2	CASSLLASGTGTDTQYF	TGTGCCAGCAGCTTATTGGCTAGCGGGACAGGCACAGATACGCAGTATTTT
TRBV11-2	-	13	TRBJ2-3	-	CASSRGRAQAPYF	TGTGCCAGCAGTCGCGGTCGGGCCCAAGCTCCGTATTTT
TRBV28	few	15	TRBJ1-4	-	CASSTGLETNEKLFF	TGTGCCAGCAGTACAGGGCTGGAAACTAATGAAAAACTGTTTTTT
TRBV11-2	-	15	TRBJ2-7	-	CASSPTLGLSYEQYF	TGTGCCAGCAGCCCAACCTTGGGGCTGTCCTACGAGCAGTACTTC
TRBV7-3	-	14	TRBJ2-3	-	CASSSEGGPDTQYF	TGTGCCAGCAGCTCAGAAGGCGGACCAGATACGCAGTATTTT
TRBV6-6	-	13	TRBJ1-1	-	CASSYGRNTEAFF	TGTGCCAGCAGTTATGGTAGGAACACTGAAGCTTTCTTT
TRBV11-2	-	15	TRBJ2-2	-	CASSNPWPNTGELFF	TGTGCCAGCAGCAACCCTTGGCCGAACACCGGGGAGCTGTTTTTT
TRBV5-6	many	16	TRBJ2-4	TRBD2	CASSSSHRLAGNIQYF	TGTGCCAGCAGCTCTTCACACCGACTAGCGGGAAACATTCAGTACTTC
TRBV10-1	many	15	TRBJ2-7	TRBD1	CASSDRQGVIYEQYF	TGCGCCAGCAGTGATCGACAGGGGGTAATCTACGAGCAGTACTTC
TRBV28	-	15	TRBJ2-7	TRBD2	CASSLLSGRAYEQYF	TGTGCCAGCAGTTTATTGTCCGGGAGGGCCTACGAGCAGTACTTC
TRBV7-2	few	15	TRBJ1-1	TRBD1	CASSPPRGTNTEAFF	TGTGCCAGCAGCCCTCCCAGGGGGACCAACACTGAAGCTTTCTTT
TRBV2	once	14	TRBJ1-3	-	CASLRQVSGNTIYF	TGTGCCAGCCTCAGACAGGTCTCTGGAAACACCATATATTTT
TRBV6-1	-	16	TRBJ1-5	TRBD1	CASSAGTGISNQPQHF	TGTGCCAGCAGTGCCGGGACAGGGATTAGCAATCAGCCCCAGCATTTT
TRBV5-6	-	16	TRBJ2-2	TRBD1	CASSRGPGTATGELFF	TGTGCCAGCAGCCGAGGACCCGGGACAGCCACCGGGGAGCTGTTTTTT
TRBV7-8	few	13	TRBJ2-3	TRBD2	CATSGRGTDTQYF	TGTGCCACTAGCGGGAGGGGCACAGATACGCAGTATTTT
TRBV5-1	-	13	TRBJ2-1	-	CASSFYQEDSKFF	TGCGCCAGCAGCTTTTACCAAGAGGACTCAAAGTTCTTC
TRBV5-5	-	17	TRBJ2-3	TRBD2	CASSPHWTSGRTDTQYF	TGTGCCAGCAGCCCTCATTGGACTAGCGGTCGCACAGATACGCAGTATTTT
TRBV11-2	-	16	TRBJ2-7	TRBD2	CASSPISRTSGYEQYF	TGTGCCAGCAGCCCGATATCACGGACTAGCGGCTACGAGCAGTACTTC
TRBV7-6	-	19	TRBJ2-6	-	CASSRQPGHTLSGANVLTF	TGTGCCAGCAGCCGCCAACCGGGACATACCCTTTCTGGGGCCAACGTCCTGACTTTC
TRBV5-1	-	13	TRBJ1-2	-	CASRGGSNYGYTF	TGCGCCAGCCGAGGGGGTTCTAACTATGGCTACACCTTC
TRBV7-9	-	14	TRBJ2-1	TRBD2	CASSLSGGGPEQFF	TGTGCCAGCAGCTTATCGGGAGGGGGTCCTGAGCAGTTCTTC
TRBV6-6	few	16	TRBJ1-4	TRBD1	CASRGQGAGGNEKLFF	TGTGCCAGCAGAGGACAGGGGGCAGGGGGAAATGAAAAACTGTTTTTT
TRBV11-2	-	15	TRBJ1-4	TRBD1	CASSLAGTGTEKLFF	TGTGCCAGCAGCTTAGCCGGGACAGGGACTGAAAAACTGTTTTTT
TRBV5-1	few	16	TRBJ1-3	-	CASSLAGGSSGNTIYF	TGCGCCAGCAGCTTGGCAGGAGGCAGCTCTGGAAACACCATATATTTT
TRBV14	-	16	TRBJ1-1	-	CASSQDPQRRIPEAFF	TGTGCCAGCAGCCAAGATCCACAGCGGAGAATACCTGAAGCTTTCTTT
TRBV9	-	14	TRBJ1-2	-	CASSPRPDYYGYTF	TGTGCCAGCAGCCCCCGGCCAGACTACTATGGCTACACCTTC
TRBV27	-	16	TRBJ2-7	-	CASSLSLQGSPYEQYF	TGTGCCAGCAGTTTATCCCTCCAGGGGAGCCCCTACGAGCAGTACTTC
TRBV7-2	-	13	TRBJ2-7	-	CASSFVTVDEQYF	TGTGCCAGCAGCTTCGTCACAGTCGACGAGCAGTACTTC
TRBV5-1	-	14	TRBJ2-1	-	CASSLLGLYNEQFF	TGCGCCAGCAGCTTGCTCGGACTGTACAATGAGCAGTTCTTC
TRBV18	-	14	TRBJ2-5	TRBD2	CASSPEASGETQYF	TGTGCCAGCTCACCAGAGGCTAGCGGAGAGACCCAGTACTTC
TRBV4-2	-	16	TRBJ2-7	-	CASSQEWNPNNHEQYF	TGTGCCAGCAGCCAAGAGTGGAACCCGAACAACCATGAGCAGTACTTC
TRBV5-1	-	18	TRBJ2-3	-	CASSPLESRGLGADTQYF	TGCGCCAGCAGCCCCCTCGAGTCTCGCGGCTTGGGGGCAGATACGCAGTATTTT
TRBV5-1	-	15	TRBJ1-2	-	CASSGKADANYGYTF	TGCGCCAGCAGCGGGAAGGCGGATGCTAACTATGGCTACACCTTC
TRBV27	-	15	TRBJ2-7	-	CASSLSAGEDYEQYF	TGTGCCAGCAGTTTATCGGCAGGGGAAGATTACGAGCAGTACTTC
TRBV10-2	-	15	TRBJ2-7	TRBD2	CASSKIAGGSYEQYF	TGCGCCAGCAGTAAAATAGCGGGAGGGTCCTACGAGCAGTACTTC
TRBV5-1	-	13	TRBJ1-2	-	CASSLVGWDGYTF	TGCGCCAGCAGCTTGGTTGGGTGGGATGGCTACACCTTC
TRBV18	-	13	TRBJ2-1	-	CASSREQGAEQFF	TGTGCCAGCTCACGAGAACAGGGAGCGGAGCAGTTCTTC